What follows is one T cell receptor (beta chain) and its context. The sample is drawn from a study of shared clonotypes between healthy human individuals. Healthy HIV-negative adults with no recent acute infections or vaccinations were recruited as donors. All donors were Caucasian adults living in Nashville, Tennessee. Germline CDR1 reads LNHNV; CDR2 reads YYDKDF (reference sequence). There are 13 residues in the CDR3. V lost 2 bases to trimming and J lost 4 bases, with 6 bases between them. Ten immunoSEQ deep assay plates served to sequence unsorted PBMC DNA. Sequencing used immunoSEQ multiplex PCR; TCRdb keeps in-frame clones, though not all of them. The table includes about 480,000 clones, approximately 79% detected once.

The sample comprised PBMCs. The sequence was collected from a woman in her thirties or forties in good health. Some clones in this sample may be carry-over from other donors' samples. The J gene is TRBJ2-1, the V gene TRBV15; D is undetermined. The CDR3 reads CATSRRVYNEQFF. The CDR3 nucleotides read TGTGCCACCAGCAGACGGGTATACAATGAGCAGTTCTTC. The whole variable domain, remainder taken from reference TRBV15 and TRBJ2-1, is DAMVIQNPRYQVTQFGKPVTLSCSQTLNHNVMYWYQQKSSQAPKLLFHYYDKDFNNEADTPDNFQSRRPNTSFCFLDIRSPGLGDTAMYLCATSRRVYNEQFFGPGTRLTVL.